This entry lists 32 T cell receptor beta chains sequenced from one sample in a study of blood T cell repertoires in COVID-19. This table comes from immunoSEQ multiplex PCR, and its TCRdb copy is limited to in-frame clones, with some not included. The sample yields a few hundred thousand clones, 80% to 85% seen once. Sequencing used PBMCs or T cells enriched from blood (not recorded which). Receptors were obtained from a man in his fifties who had recovered from COVID-19.

The genes are TRBV6-2 or TRBV6-3 and TRBJ2-2; a weak D match, TRBD2 (5 bases). Germline V gene data show CDR1 as MNHEY and CDR2 as SVGEGT. This CDR3 is built from 16 residues. Trimming pared 5 bases from V and 1 base from J, leaving 14 bases between. The CDR3 is CASSPHWRMNTGELFF. The CDR3, as DNA: TGTGCCAGCAGTCCCCACTGGAGGATGAACACCGGGGAGCTGTTTTTT.

This sequence joins TRBV5-1 and TRBJ2-2; 7 bases are a match to TRBD2. Germline lookup yields CDR1 SGHRS and CDR2 YFSETQ. Trimming at V came to 4 bases and at J to 2 bases, leaving 11 bases not matched to a gene. This CDR3 comprises 17 residues. The CDR3 is CASSPIGGGVNTGELFF. The CDR3 bases are TGCGCCAGCAGCCCCATAGGCGGGGGTGTTAACACCGGGGAGCTGTTTTTT.

The V and J genes are TRBV25-1 and TRBJ1-2; 8 bases align to TRBD1. The V gene's germline CDR1 is MGHDK and CDR2 SYGVNS. Trimming at V came to 5 bases and at J to 8 bases, leaving 10 bases not matched to a gene. The CDR3 sequence is 14 residues long. CDR3 sequence (DNA): TGTGCCAGCAGTCGTTATTCACAGGGGGACGGCTACACCTTC. Its protein is CASSRYSQGDGYTF.

This chain uses TRBV5-6 with TRBJ2-3; 12 positions agree with TRBD2. The V segment lost 3 bases and the J segment 4 bases; nucleotides outside the gene matches: 0. Germline loops: CDR1 SGHDT, CDR2 YYEEEE. There are 14 residues in the CDR3. CDR3 coding DNA: TGTGCCAGCAGCTCTAGCGGGGGGGCAGATACGCAGTATTTT. This codes for CASSSSGGADTQYF.

This chain links TRBV6-6 with TRBJ1-1; 7 nucleotides line up with TRBD1. V was clipped by 9 bases and J by 2 bases; unmatched bases: 9. CDR1 and CDR2 from the germline V gene are MNHNY and SVGAGI (reference sequence). CDR3 size: 14 residues. The DNA of the CDR3 is TGTGCCAGTCTTTTGGACAGGATTAACACTGAAGCTTTCTTT. Its translation: CASLLDRINTEAFF.

This clone was seen a few times. V gene TRBV11-2 combines with J gene TRBJ1-2; D unresolved. This CDR3 spans 13 amino acids. Germline V lookup: CDR1 SGHAT, CDR2 FQNNGV. Trimming stripped 5 bases from V and 3 bases from J, with 10 bases between. DNA of the CDR3: TGTGCCAGCAGCCCTATCCAATACTATGGCTACACCTTC. It translates to CASSPIQYYGYTF.

The chain uses TRBV5-6 and TRBJ2-7; a weak D match, TRBD1 (5 bases). Trimming stripped 4 bases from V and 3 bases from J, with 14 bases between. This CDR3 region has 14 residues. The germline CDR1 and CDR2 sequences are SGHDT and YYEEEE. CDR3 residues: CASSPLTANYEQYF. The CDR3 nucleotides are TGTGCCAGCAGCCCCCTGACAGCCAACTACGAGCAGTACTTC. Full variable domain (rest looked up from reference TRBV5-6 and TRBJ2-7): DAGVTQSPTHLIKTRGQQVTLRCSPKSGHDTVSWYQQALGQGPQFIFQYYEEEERQRGNFPDRFSGHQFPNYSSELNVNALLLGDSALYLCASSPLTANYEQYFGPGTRLTVT.

The V gene is TRBV19, the J gene TRBJ1-6; D uncertain. The CDR3 is 13 amino acids. V was shortened by 10 bases and J by 5 bases, with 12 bases between the two germline ends. Germline CDR1 reads LNHDA; CDR2 reads SQIVND (reference sequence). CDR3 bases: TGTGCCACCGGCAGGAATAATAATTCACCCCTCCACTTT. This codes for CATGRNNNSPLHF.

The gene calls are TRBV5-5 and TRBJ2-1; 9 positions agree with TRBD2. The CDR3 contains 15 residues. Germline V CDR1 and CDR2: SGHKS, YYEKEE (reference sequence). Trimming took 3 bases from V and 7 from J; bases not matched to a gene: 8. CDR3 sequence reads: CASSSWREGRNEQFF. The CDR3 nucleotides are TGTGCCAGCAGCTCATGGCGGGAGGGCAGGAATGAGCAGTTCTTC.

This clone came up once. This sequence joins TRBV12-5 and TRBJ2-3; TRBD1 matches 8 bases. The CDR3 extends over 15 amino acids. Germline V CDR1 and CDR2: LGHNT, FRNRAP. With 5 bases clipped from V and 6 bases from J, the junction kept 10 bases outside the gene matches. DNA for the CDR3: TGTGCTAGTGGTCCACAAGGACAGGGTGCGGATACGCAGTATTTT. It is translated as CASGPQGQGADTQYF.

The chain joins TRBV12-3 or TRBV12-4 to TRBJ2-7; TRBD2 is a possible D gene (6 bases). CDR3 size: 13 residues. V gave up 5 bases and J gave up 4 bases, with 12 bases separating them. The CDR3 nucleotides read TGTGCCAGCAGTCCCAGCGGGTGGTACGAGCAGTACTTC. Encoded protein: CASSPSGWYEQYF.

The J gene is TRBJ1-3, the V gene TRBV11-2; TRBD1 matches at 11 bases. Per the germline V gene, CDR1 is SGHAT and CDR2 is FQNNGV. This CDR3 region has 15 residues. After removal of 5 bases from V and 1 base from J, the junction contained 1 base not matched to a gene. DNA for the CDR3: TGTGCCAGCAGCGGACAGGGGGCTTCTGGAAACACCATATATTTT. Amino acid sequence: CASSGQGASGNTIYF.

This chain links TRBV7-3 with TRBJ2-1, with TRBD2 matching over 7 bases. This CDR3 spans 14 amino acids. Per the germline V gene, CDR1 is SGHTA and CDR2 is FQGTGA. V shed 3 bases, J shed 5 bases, and the junction held 4 bases outside the gene matches. CDR3 sequence (DNA): TGTGCCAGCAGCTTGAGCGGGGACCACAATGAGCAGTTCTTC. It encodes CASSLSGDHNEQFF.

DNA for the CDR3: TGCGCCAGCAGCTTGACAGGGCCGGGGGGCTACACCTTC. Residues: CASSLTGPGGYTF. J is TRBJ1-2 and V is TRBV5-1; perhaps TRBD1 as D (6 bases). Germline assignment: CDR1 SGHRS and CDR2 YFSETQ. The CDR3 contains 13 residues. Trimming took off 1 base at V and 8 bases at J, with 12 bases between the two ends.

The CDR3 sequence: CASDRGGQYPYTDTQYF. In nucleotides, the CDR3 is TGTGCCAGCGATAGGGGGGGCCAATATCCATACACAGATACGCAGTATTTT. The chain links TRBV6-4 to TRBJ2-3, with D possibly being TRBD2 (7 bases). Germline V gives CDR1 MRHNA, CDR2 SNTAGT. Trimming took 8 bases from V and 2 from J, leaving 23 bases between them. CDR3 size: 17 residues.

The gene calls are TRBV30 and TRBJ1-2; D remains ambiguous. The CDR3 has 14 amino acids. CDR1 and CDR2 (germline): GTSNPN, SVGIG (reference sequence). V was clipped by 2 bases and J by 4 bases, with 14 bases between them. CDR3 in DNA: TGTGCCTGGAGTCGATTGCAGTTCTTCTATGGCTACACCTTC. This sequence encodes CAWSRLQFFYGYTF.

This chain links TRBV19 with TRBJ2-7; D possibly corresponds to TRBD2 (7 bases). The V end was cut by 7 bases, the J end by 0 bases, with 13 bases between. CDR3 length: 14 amino acids. Germline CDR1 LNHDA, CDR2 SQIVND (reference sequence). CDR3 protein: CASTKGGLSYEQYF. For the CDR3, the DNA is TGTGCCAGTACCAAGGGGGGGCTCTCCTACGAGCAGTACTTC.

This clone was detected a few times. The chain is built from TRBV12-5 and TRBJ2-1, with 8 nucleotides matching TRBD2. This CDR3 has 17 residues. Trimming cost V 4 bases and J 3 bases; bases outside gene matches: 11. Germline V gene lookup returns CDR1 LGHNT and CDR2 FRNRAP. The CDR3 DNA reads TGTGCTAGTGGTTACCTGAGGGCGGGAGGTCTCTACAATGAGCAGTTCTTC. Protein sequence: CASGYLRAGGLYNEQFF.

The chain employs TRBV11-2 and TRBJ2-5; TRBD1 matches at 9 bases. J was trimmed by 5 bases and V by 3 bases; bases with no gene match: 1. The germline CDR1 and CDR2 sequences are SGHAT and FQNNGV. The CDR3 is made up of 13 amino acids. CDR3 loop: CASSFGTGETQYF. As DNA, the CDR3 is TGTGCCAGCAGCTTCGGGACAGGGGAGACCCAGTACTTC.

The CDR3, as DNA: TGTGCCAGCAAACCATCACAGGGTTGGAACACTGAAGCTTTCTTT. This codes for CASKPSQGWNTEAFF. The chain uses TRBV2 and TRBJ1-1; maybe TRBD1 (6 bases). Germline-derived CDR1 and CDR2 are SNHLY and FYNNEI. CDR3 length equals 15 residues. The V and J ends lost 7 bases and 1 base respectively, with 16 bases between them. Complete variable domain (other parts from reference TRBV2 and TRBJ1-1): EPEVTQTPSHQVTQMGQEVILRCVPISNHLYFYWYRQILGQKVEFLVSFYNNEISEKSEIFDDQFSVERPDGSNFTLKIRSTKLEDSAMYFCASKPSQGWNTEAFFGQGTRLTVV.

The chain links TRBV2 to TRBJ1-5, with TRBD1 matching over 8 bases. The V gene end was trimmed by 8 bases and the J gene end by 4 bases; junction bases not matched to a gene: 7. Germline CDR1 SNHLY, CDR2 FYNNEI. The CDR3 runs 14 residues. CDR3 protein: CASPDRVLNQPQHF. CDR3 in DNA: TGTGCCAGCCCGGACAGGGTATTGAATCAGCCCCAGCATTTT.

The chain uses TRBV19 and TRBJ1-5; 9 nucleotides line up with TRBD1. CDR3 size: 15 residues. With V trimmed by 1 base and J by 11 bases, 9 bases remained unmatched. Germline CDR1 is LNHDA and CDR2 is SQIVND (reference sequence). The CDR3 bases are TGTGCCAGTAGTATAGGGTGGGACAGGGCCCTTTCCCAGCATTTT. Residues: CASSIGWDRALSQHF.

The V call is TRBV7-3, the J call TRBJ1-1; possibly TRBD1 for D (6 bases). The CDR3 is made up of 13 amino acids. Between the trimmed V and J ends, which lost 5 bases and 5 bases, there was a span of 12 bases. The germline V gene has CDR1 SGHTA and CDR2 FQGTGA. The CDR3 DNA sequence: TGTGCCAGCAGCATACAGGGATGGACTGAAGCTTTCTTT. This translates into CASSIQGWTEAFF.

V is TRBV7-9 and J is TRBJ1-4; no definite D call. Germline lookup yields CDR1 SEHNR and CDR2 FQNEAQ (reference sequence). This CDR3 spans 16 amino acids. The V gene lost 2 bases and the J gene lost 6 bases, with 16 bases spanning the gap. The CDR3 nucleotides read TGTGCCAGCAGCTTATATAGGGTGCCCGGGGATGAAAAACTGTTTTTT. Translating gives CASSLYRVPGDEKLFF.

This CDR3 reads CASKVGGTGELFF. DNA for the CDR3: TGTGCCAGCAAGGTAGGAGGCACCGGGGAGCTGTTTTTT. The V gene is TRBV28, the J gene TRBJ2-2; weak D call: TRBD2 (5 bases). The germline gives CDR1 MDHEN, CDR2 SYDVKM. This CDR3 has 13 amino acids. V was pared by 7 bases and J by 4 bases, with 10 bases between. The variable domain in full, completed from reference TRBV28 and TRBJ2-2, reads DVKVTQSSRYLVKRTGEKVFLECVQDMDHENMFWYRQDPGLGLRLIYFSYDVKMKEKGDIPEGYSVSREKKERFSLILESASTNQTSMYLCASKVGGTGELFFGEGSRLTVL.

This chain connects TRBV25-1 to TRBJ2-2; possibly TRBD1 for D (5 bases). V lost 6 bases and J lost 4, with 9 bases in between. The germline V gene encodes CDR1 MGHDK and CDR2 SYGVNS. The CDR3 totals 13 residues. CDR3 coding DNA: TGTGCCAGCAGACCAGGGTTCACCGGGGAGCTGTTTTTT. Residues: CASRPGFTGELFF.

This clone came up a few times. This rearrangement joins TRBV2 to TRBJ1-2, with D unresolved. The V gene's germline CDR1 is SNHLY and CDR2 FYNNEI. The CDR3 consists of 14 residues. V was shortened by 4 bases and J by 7 bases, with 16 bases between the two germline ends. CDR3 sequence reads: CASSGEGSSGGYTF. The CDR3 DNA sequence: TGTGCCAGCAGTGGGGAGGGCAGTTCTGGTGGCTACACCTTC.

A single count supports this clone. This rearrangement joins TRBV7-9 to TRBJ2-7; 7 nucleotides align to TRBD2. Losses at the gene ends were 2 bases for V and 5 bases for J; bases not matched to a gene: 12. The CDR3 extends over 16 amino acids. The germline V gene has CDR1 SEHNR and CDR2 FQNEAQ (reference sequence). The CDR3: CASSLREEPGANEQYF. The CDR3 nucleotides read TGTGCCAGCAGCTTACGGGAGGAGCCGGGCGCCAACGAGCAGTACTTC.

CDR3: CASSDRDRGFWSPLHF. CDR3 nucleotide sequence: TGTGCCAGCAGTGACCGGGACAGGGGGTTTTGGTCACCCCTCCACTTT. V is TRBV6-1 and J is TRBJ1-6; 11 bases fit TRBD1. Germline-derived CDR1 and CDR2 are MNHNS and SASEGT. Germline trimming cut 3 bases from V and 10 bases from J; bases unmatched to any gene: 8. The CDR3 totals 16 residues.

The V gene is TRBV18, the J gene TRBJ2-7; the match to TRBD2 covers 9 bases. The CDR3 extends over 16 amino acids. From germline, CDR1 is KGHSH and CDR2 LQKENI. V dropped 4 bases and J dropped 6; count of bases not matched to a gene: 13. The CDR3 DNA follows: TGTGCCAGCTCACTTTCCTTGATCGCGGGAGGGGCCGAGCAGTACTTC. Its translation is CASSLSLIAGGAEQYF.

This clone has only a few counts. The chain joins TRBV6-1 to TRBJ2-7; D gene uncertain. Germline CDR1 is MNHNS and CDR2 is SASEGT. V was clipped by 1 base and J by 4 bases, with 11 bases between them. This CDR3 has 14 amino acids. CDR3 amino acids: CASSEVDLQYEQYF. In DNA, the CDR3 is TGTGCCAGCAGTGAAGTTGACTTACAATACGAGCAGTACTTC.

V usage is TRBV20-1 and J usage is TRBJ2-7; 7 nucleotides align to TRBD1. Germline-derived CDR1 and CDR2 are DFQATT and SNEGSKA (reference sequence). There are 11 residues in the CDR3. As DNA, the CDR3 is TGCAGCTCCGGGACAGACTACGAGCAGTACTTC. Translated, it gives CSSGTDYEQYF.